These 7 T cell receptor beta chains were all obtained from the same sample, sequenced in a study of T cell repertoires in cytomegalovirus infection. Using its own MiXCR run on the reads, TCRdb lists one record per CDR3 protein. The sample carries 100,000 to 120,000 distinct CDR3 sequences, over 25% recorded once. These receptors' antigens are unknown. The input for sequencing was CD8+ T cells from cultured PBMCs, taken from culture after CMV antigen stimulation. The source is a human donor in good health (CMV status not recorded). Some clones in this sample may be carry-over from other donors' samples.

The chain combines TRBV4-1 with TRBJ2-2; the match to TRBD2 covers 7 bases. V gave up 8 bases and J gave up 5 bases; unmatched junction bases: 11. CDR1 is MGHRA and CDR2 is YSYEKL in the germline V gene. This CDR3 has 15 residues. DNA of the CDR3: TGCGCCAGCTCCCCCCCCAGCGGGGCTACCGGGGAGCTGTTTTTT. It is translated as CASSPPSGATGELFF.

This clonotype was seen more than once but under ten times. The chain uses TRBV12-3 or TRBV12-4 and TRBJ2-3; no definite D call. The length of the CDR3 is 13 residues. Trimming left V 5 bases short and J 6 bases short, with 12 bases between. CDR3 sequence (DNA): TGTGCCAGCAGTCGAATGTCCTTTGATACGCAGTATTTT. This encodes CASSRMSFDTQYF.

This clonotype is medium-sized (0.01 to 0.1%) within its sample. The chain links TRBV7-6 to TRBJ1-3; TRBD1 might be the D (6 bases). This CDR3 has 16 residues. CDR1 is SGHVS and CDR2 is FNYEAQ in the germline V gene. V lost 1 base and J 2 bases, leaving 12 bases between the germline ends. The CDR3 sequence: CASSLGGGPPGNTIYF. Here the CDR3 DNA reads TGTGCCAGCAGCTTAGGTGGGGGCCCGCCTGGAAACACCATATATTTT.

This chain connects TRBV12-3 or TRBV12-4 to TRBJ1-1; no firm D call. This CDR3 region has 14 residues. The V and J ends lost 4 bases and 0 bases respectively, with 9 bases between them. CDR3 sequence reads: CASSSRKMNTEAFF. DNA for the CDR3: TGTGCCAGCAGTTCTAGAAAGATGAACACTGAAGCTTTCTTT.

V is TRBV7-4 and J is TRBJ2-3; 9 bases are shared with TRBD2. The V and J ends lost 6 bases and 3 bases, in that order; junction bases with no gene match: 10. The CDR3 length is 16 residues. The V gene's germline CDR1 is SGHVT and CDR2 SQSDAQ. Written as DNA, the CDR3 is TGTGCCAGCAGATCGGGGAGCGGGGGGAGGACAGATACGCAGTATTTT. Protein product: CASRSGSGGRTDTQYF.

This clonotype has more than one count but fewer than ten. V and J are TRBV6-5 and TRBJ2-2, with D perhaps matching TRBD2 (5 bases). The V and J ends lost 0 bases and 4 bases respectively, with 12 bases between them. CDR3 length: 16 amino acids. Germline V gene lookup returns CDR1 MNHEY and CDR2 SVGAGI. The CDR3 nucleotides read TGTGCCAGCAGTTACTCGTCGCTAGCCACCACCGGGGAGCTGTTTTTT. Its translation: CASSYSSLATTGELFF.

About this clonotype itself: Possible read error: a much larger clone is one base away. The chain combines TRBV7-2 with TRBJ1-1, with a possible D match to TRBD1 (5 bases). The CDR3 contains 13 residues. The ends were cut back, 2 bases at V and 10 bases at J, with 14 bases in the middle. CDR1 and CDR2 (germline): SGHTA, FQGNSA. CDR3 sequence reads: CASSLSGWNVAFF. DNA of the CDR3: TGTGCCAGCAGCTTATCAGGGTGGAATGTAGCTTTCTTT. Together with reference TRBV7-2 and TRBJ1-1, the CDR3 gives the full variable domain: GAGVSQSPSNKVTEKGKDVELRCDPISGHTALYWYRQSLGQGLEFLIYFQGNSAPDKSGLPSDRFSAERTGGSVSTLTIQRTQQEDSAVYLCASSLSGWNVAFFGQGTRLTVV.